This TCR beta chain was observed in a study of early T cells in non-severe SARS-CoV-2 infection. Study-level information: Bulk RNA from unsorted whole blood was sequenced; chains were unpaired.

Researchers attached unique molecular identifiers to individual cDNA molecules. TCRdb reanalysed the 5' RACE reads using MiXCR and keeps one entry per CDR3 protein. There are 75,000 to 90,000 distinct CDR3 sequences in the sample; 10% occur only once, and roughly 8% lies in the top ten. This clonotype was seen a few times. Trimming took off 5 bases at V and 10 bases at J, with 21 bases between the two ends. Germline assignment: CDR1 MNHEY and CDR2 SMNVEV (reference sequence). This CDR3 region has 16 residues. Source: whole blood, taken at baseline. This TCR came from an adult who was a healthcare worker with PCR-confirmed SARS-CoV-2 infection or an uninfected control (not recorded which). The chain employs TRBV27 and TRBJ1-6; TRBD1 is a possible D gene (6 bases). The CDR3 nucleotides are TGTGCCAGCAGTCCGCTGGACAGAGGGACGGGCTCACCCCTCCACTTT. Its translation: CASSPLDRGTGSPLHF.